This T cell receptor (beta chain) was recorded in a study of beta chain features in type 1 diabetes. Whole-study context: No age, gender or cell yield differences were seen between patients and healthy donors. All samples combined gave 107,917,701 sorted cells for examination. Overall study results and limits: Patients' naive, central memory and Treg TCRB repertoires seemed closer to one another than those of healthy donors.

As for this clone: Its antigen is still unknown.

cDNA synthesis used the whole RNA isolate, giving expressed TCRB sequences. Libraries were prepared by immunoSEQ multiplex PCR; TCRdb keeps only in-frame clonotypes and omits some of them. The top ten hold over 0.015% of the sample, which has roughly 350,000 clones, roughly 9.6% seen once. Germline V gene data show CDR1 as LNHDA and CDR2 as SQIVND (reference sequence). The J segment lost 5 bases and the V segment lost 4 bases, leaving 10 bases of the junction unmatched. The CDR3 spans 16 residues. Sequencing was performed on naive CD4+ T cells from blood. This sequence originates from a woman between 25 and 40 years old in good health. The chain joins TRBV19 to TRBJ2-4, with 8 bases fitting TRBD1. This CDR3 reads CASSTGTGRGENIQYF. CDR3 DNA sequence: TGTGCCAGTAGTACAGGGACAGGACGAGGGGAAAACATTCAGTACTTC.